Sequencing of this T cell receptor (beta chain) was carried out in a study of blood T cell repertoires in COVID-19. Turning to the study itself: Samples came from the United States, Italy and Spain, spanning acute and convalescent COVID-19. From T cells, B-cell-depleted T cells, or PBMCs came the material, which was cDNA or gDNA.

In the authors' workflow: Amplification from reference gene primers served as the basis for estimated nucleated cell counts. Sequencing used immunoSEQ multiplex PCR; TCRdb keeps in-frame clones, though not all of them. V and J calls and clone size are given by that table; D and trimming were obtained from the DNA. The sample yields about 140,000 clones, about 87% seen once. The length of the CDR3 is 17 residues. Trimming pared 3 bases from V and 0 bases from J, leaving 18 bases between. Germline CDR1 MDHEN, CDR2 SYDVKM. V usage is TRBV28 and J usage is TRBJ2-7; maybe TRBD1 (5 bases). The sample consisted of peripheral blood. This sequence was found in a human donor in a cohort sampled during active COVID-19. This CDR3 reads CASSFLIGQGASYEQYF. CDR3 sequence (DNA): TGTGCCAGCAGTTTCTTAATCGGACAAGGGGCCTCCTACGAGCAGTACTTC.